The next 13 T cell receptor beta chains were all read from a single sample in a study of cytomegalovirus exposure and HLA in healthy donors. The table came from immunoSEQ multiplex PCR; TCRdb's copy has only in-frame clones and leaves some out. The table lists tens of thousands of clones, 96% of them singletons. The sequenced sample was PBMCs. The receptors derive from a man between 18 and 35 years old in good health and CMV-seronegative.

This clone was found once. The chain couples TRBV7-9 to TRBJ2-1, with 14 bases lining up with TRBD2. V gave up 4 bases and J gave up 7 bases; unmatched junction bases: 15. Germline CDR1 reads SEHNR; CDR2 reads FQNEAQ (reference sequence). This CDR3 comprises 19 residues. The CDR3 nucleotides read TGTGCCAGCAGCTCACACAATAGGACTAGCGGGAGGATGAGGAATGAGCAGTTCTTC. The encoded protein is CASSSHNRTSGRMRNEQFF.

The V gene is TRBV10-3, the J gene TRBJ2-3; 10 nucleotides agree with TRBD1. The germline V gene has CDR1 ENHRY and CDR2 SYGVKD. The junction had 10 bases not matched to a gene; V was cut back by 3 bases and J by 4 bases. The CDR3 contains 17 residues. CDR3 in amino acids: CAISERRQGAKADTQYF. CDR3 DNA sequence: TGTGCCATCAGTGAACGTCGACAGGGGGCCAAAGCAGATACGCAGTATTTT.

This CDR3 reads CASSLGGSDLGNYGYTF. The CDR3 DNA follows: TGTGCCAGCAGTTTGGGGGGGTCGGATCTTGGTAACTATGGCTACACCTTC. The chain links TRBV28 to TRBJ1-2; TRBD1 might be the D (5 bases). Germline-derived CDR1 and CDR2 are MDHEN and SYDVKM. This CDR3 comprises 17 residues. V dropped 3 bases and J dropped 1 base, with 18 bases sitting between them.

The CDR3 region has the DNA TGCGCCAGCAGCCACCCCCTAGCGGGAGATGATGAGCAGTTCTTC. As protein: CASSHPLAGDDEQFF. The chain combines TRBV4-1 with TRBJ2-1; TRBD2 matches 10 bases. This CDR3 spans 15 amino acids. The germline CDR1 and CDR2 sequences are MGHRA and YSYEKL. The ends lost 3 bases at V and 8 bases at J; junction bases unmatched: 7.

V is TRBV5-5 and J is TRBJ2-1, with a possible D match to TRBD1 (5 bases). CDR1 SGHKS and CDR2 YYEKEE come from the germline V gene (reference sequence). V dropped 4 bases and J dropped 3 bases, with 14 bases sitting between them. The CDR3 extends over 15 amino acids. CDR3 coding DNA: TGTGCCAGCAGCCCCCTGGACACACACTACAATGAGCAGTTCTTC. Protein product: CASSPLDTHYNEQFF.

CDR3 sequence (DNA): TGTGCCAGCAGTTTCCGGCCAGGGGAGAGCTACACCTTC. The encoded protein is CASSFRPGESYTF. The genes are TRBV28 and TRBJ1-2, with a weak D call TRBD1 (6 bases). V lost 3 bases, J lost 9 bases, and 14 bases lay in between. Germline V gene sequence: CDR1 MDHEN, CDR2 SYDVKM. The CDR3 consists of 13 residues.

In DNA form, the CDR3 reads TGTGCCAGTACCGATAGCGGGGGGGGGCAGATAAGATACAATGAGCAGTTCTTC. This sequence encodes CASTDSGGGQIRYNEQFF. The rearrangement uses TRBV19 and TRBJ2-1, with 11 bases matching TRBD2. The V segment lost 7 bases and the J segment 4 bases; nucleotides outside the gene matches: 15. The CDR3 runs to 18 residues. CDR1 is LNHDA, CDR2 SQIVND, per germline (reference sequence).

The rearrangement links TRBV29-1 to TRBJ2-5, with 10 bases matching TRBD2. V lost 3 bases and J lost 5; bases outside the gene matches: 9. From germline, CDR1 is SQVTM and CDR2 ANQGSEA. This CDR3 contains 15 residues. The CDR3 DNA sequence: TGCAGCGTTGATGTTAGCGGGAGGTTACAGGAGACCCAGTACTTC. The encoded protein is CSVDVSGRLQETQYF.

The rearrangement joins TRBV6-1 to TRBJ2-3; 7 bases are shared with TRBD2. V lost 3 bases and J lost 5; bases outside the gene matches: 8. In germline, CDR1 is MNHNS, CDR2 SASEGT. The length of the CDR3 is 15 residues. The CDR3 reads CASSEAGVGRDTQYF. CDR3 DNA: TGTGCCAGCAGTGAGGCGGGAGTGGGGAGAGATACGCAGTATTTT.

The chain couples TRBV9 to TRBJ1-1; a possible D gene is TRBD1 (6 bases). The CDR3 sequence is 11 residues long. Trimming left V 4 bases short and J 11 bases short, with 12 bases between. The germline V gene has CDR1 SGDLS and CDR2 YYNGEE. CDR3 sequence reads: CASSSGERAFF. The DNA of the CDR3 is TGTGCCAGCAGCTCAGGGGAACGGGCTTTCTTT.

In DNA form, the CDR3 reads TGTGCCAGCAGCTCGGGACAGCTTGAAGCTTTCTTT. It is translated as CASSSGQLEAFF. The chain couples TRBV13 to TRBJ1-1, with 7 positions matching TRBD1. CDR1 and CDR2 from the germline V gene are PRHDT and FYEKMQ (reference sequence). There are 12 residues in the CDR3. After removal of 4 bases from V and 7 bases from J, the junction contained 3 bases not matched to a gene.

The chain carries TRBV29-1 and TRBJ2-2, with D tentatively TRBD2 (5 bases). In germline, CDR1 is SQVTM, CDR2 ANQGSEA. The CDR3 sequence is 12 residues long. V was pared by 5 bases and J by 6 bases, with 10 bases between. CDR3 nucleotide sequence: TGCAGCGTTAGGACTTACTCCGGGGAGCTGTTTTTT. Its protein product is CSVRTYSGELFF.

The chain couples TRBV27 to TRBJ2-7; D not resolved. The CDR3 contains 15 residues. V shed 3 bases and J shed 3 bases, with 15 bases lying between them. Per the germline V gene, CDR1 is MNHEY and CDR2 is SMNVEV (reference sequence). CDR3 sequence reads: CASSFWADKGYEQYF. The CDR3 DNA sequence: TGTGCCAGCAGTTTTTGGGCCGACAAAGGCTACGAGCAGTACTTC.